A single sample gave rise to the 10 T cell receptor beta chains below, sequenced in a study of blood T cells in healthy people across ages. For the second PCR, which ran for roughly 7 to 11 cycles, a sample-barcoded 5' primer and a J-beta primer mix were used. TCRdb reprocessed the 5' RACE reads with MiXCR, giving one entry per CDR3 protein. Of hundreds of thousands of distinct CDR3 sequences in the sample, approximately 53% were seen once. Sequenced: blood. These receptors were taken from a man aged 35-49 years in good health.

This chain uses TRBV15 with TRBJ1-4; D might be TRBD1 (5 bases). Trimming took off 0 bases at V and 3 bases at J, with 8 bases between the two ends. The CDR3 extends over 15 amino acids. Germline CDR1 is LNHNV and CDR2 is YYDKDF (reference sequence). The CDR3: CATSRDGGSNEKLFF. CDR3 in DNA: TGTGCCACCAGCAGAGATGGGGGGTCTAATGAAAAACTGTTTTTT.

V usage is TRBV11-2 and J usage is TRBJ2-1; D is unresolved. The CDR3 loop spans 14 amino acids. V lost 1 base and J 4 bases, leaving 8 bases between the germline ends. Germline V gene data show CDR1 as SGHAT and CDR2 as FQNNGV. As DNA, the CDR3 is TGTGCCAGCAGCTTAGCCGTGGAATACAATGAGCAGTTCTTC. Translating it yields CASSLAVEYNEQFF.

J is TRBJ2-1 and V is TRBV20-1; TRBD2 matches at 10 bases. The assigned J gene may be wrong: the sequence end matches TRBJ2-7 better. CDR3 length: 16 amino acids. The germline CDR1 and CDR2 sequences are DFQATT and SNEGSKA (reference sequence). CDR3 protein: CSARRQRGGFYNEQYF. CDR3 DNA sequence: TGCAGTGCTAGACGCCAGCGGGGGGGCTTCTACAATGAGCAGTACTTC.

Concerning this clonotype itself: A read error may produce the germline difference seen at one junction end. The chain has TRBV10-2 and TRBJ2-6; possible D gene TRBD1, 5 bases. Germline CDR1 WSHSY, CDR2 SAAADI. CDR3 size: 16 residues. CDR3 sequence (DNA): TGCACCAGCAGTGAGTCCTTCAGGGTTGGGGCCAACGTCCTGACTTTC. This encodes CTSSESFRVGANVLTF.

The chain couples TRBV7-8 to TRBJ2-7; TRBD1 is a possible D gene (6 bases). V lost 4 bases and J lost 3, with 13 bases in between. In germline, CDR1 is SGHVS, CDR2 FQNEAQ. The CDR3 runs 14 residues. This chain's CDR3 is CASSSWTAIYEQYF. The DNA for the CDR3 is TGTGCCAGCAGCTCCTGGACAGCAATCTACGAGCAGTACTTC.

This sequence joins TRBV4-1 and TRBJ2-5; 7 nucleotides match TRBD2. The J call may be mistaken, given a closer DNA end match to TRBJ2-7. This CDR3 contains 17 residues. The germline CDR1 and CDR2 sequences are MGHRA and YSYEKL. This CDR3 reads CASSQDPPDWEGVEQYF. In nucleotides, the CDR3 is TGCGCCAGCAGCCAAGATCCCCCCGACTGGGAGGGAGTCGAGCAGTACTTC.

V and J are TRBV6-2 or TRBV6-3 and TRBJ2-5; tentatively, D is TRBD1 (6 bases). The J call may be in error: the DNA end matches TRBJ2-7 better. The CDR3 is 15 residues long. Germline-derived CDR1 and CDR2 are MNHEY and SVGEGT. The CDR3 region has the DNA TGTGCCAGCAGTCTCAGGGGTTATACCCTCTACGAGCAGTACTTC. Translated: CASSLRGYTLYEQYF.

The chain employs TRBV6-1 and TRBJ2-7; D not resolved. The V gene lost 4 bases and the J gene lost 3 bases, with 13 bases spanning the gap. This CDR3 comprises 14 residues. CDR1 and CDR2 from the germline V gene are MNHNS and SASEGT. The CDR3 sequence: CASSVPLPVYEQYF. CDR3 sequence (DNA): TGTGCCAGCAGTGTCCCTCTCCCTGTCTACGAGCAGTACTTC.

This clonotype was observed a few times. This sequence joins TRBV20-1 and TRBJ2-1, with TRBD2 identical over 13 bases. Germline CDR1 and CDR2: DFQATT and SNEGSKA (reference sequence). After removal of 1 base from V and 3 bases from J, the junction contained 9 bases not matched to a gene. The CDR3 covers 18 residues. Here the CDR3 DNA reads TGCAGTGCTAGAGCGGGTCGACTAGCGGGAGGTCTCTACAATGAGCAGTTCTTC. Protein sequence: CSARAGRLAGGLYNEQFF.

A remark on this clonotype: At one boundary the junction diverges from the germline segment, which might be a read error. V usage is TRBV5-1 and J usage is TRBJ2-1, with TRBD1 matching over 8 bases. Germline loops: CDR1 SGHRS, CDR2 YFSETQ. There are 17 residues in the CDR3. CDR3 loop: CASSLAPGGSSYNGQFF. Here the CDR3 DNA reads TGCGCCAGCAGCTTGGCCCCAGGGGGCTCGTCCTACAATGGGCAGTTCTTC.